This TCR beta chain was identified during a study of technical replicates of blood from a handful of donors (TCRdb year 2017). The CDR3 runs 17 residues from the cysteine to the phenylalanine. The DNA shown is the 51-base CDR3, in frame from base 1. CDR1 SGHRS and CDR2 YFSETQ were looked up in the germline V gene. V is trimmed back by 0 bases and J by 5 bases, and the junction contains 11 bases that no gene match accounts for. Library generation was performed with the immunoSEQ multiplex PCR assay. The table was pulled from immuneACCESS by TCRdb, which kept in-frame rearrangements only. Such tables lose some clones; where checked, under half of the loss comes from unresolved V genes, and the rest has no known cause. For this sample the table gives tens of thousands of clones, of which approximately 94% were detected only once. In total, the top ten clones hold 0.25% of the sample. With regard to this clone: Its antigen has not been determined. No clone much larger than this one lies a single base away; base qualities are absent.

Sequences were obtained from T cells isolated from PBMCs. This chain is built from TRBV5-1 and TRBJ1-1, and TRBD1 matches 9 of the central bases. This clonotype originated in a human donor in good health. The nucleotide sequence is TGCGCCAGCAGCTTGGGATTACAGGGGGCGGTGAGGACTGAAGCTTTCTTT. This is translated as CASSLGLQGAVRTEAFF.